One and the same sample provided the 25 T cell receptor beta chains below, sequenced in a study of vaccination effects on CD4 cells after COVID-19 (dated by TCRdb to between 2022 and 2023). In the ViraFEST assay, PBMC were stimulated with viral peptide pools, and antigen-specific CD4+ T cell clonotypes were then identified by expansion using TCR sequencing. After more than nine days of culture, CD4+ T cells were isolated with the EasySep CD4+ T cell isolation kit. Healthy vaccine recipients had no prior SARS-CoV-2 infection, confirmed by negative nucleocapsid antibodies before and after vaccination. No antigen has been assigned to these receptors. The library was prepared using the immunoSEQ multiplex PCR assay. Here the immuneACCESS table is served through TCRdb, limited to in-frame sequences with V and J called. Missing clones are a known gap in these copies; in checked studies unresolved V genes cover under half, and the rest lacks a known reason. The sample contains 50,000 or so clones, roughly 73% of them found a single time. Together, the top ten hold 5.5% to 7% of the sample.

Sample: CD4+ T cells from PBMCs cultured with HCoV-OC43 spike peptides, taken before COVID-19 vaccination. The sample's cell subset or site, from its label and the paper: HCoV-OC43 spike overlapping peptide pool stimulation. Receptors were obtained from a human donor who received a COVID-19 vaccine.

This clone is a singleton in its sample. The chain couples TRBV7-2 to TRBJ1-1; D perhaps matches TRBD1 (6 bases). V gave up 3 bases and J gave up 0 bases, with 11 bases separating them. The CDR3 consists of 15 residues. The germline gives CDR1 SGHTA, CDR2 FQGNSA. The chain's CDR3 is CASSFTGIMNTEAFF. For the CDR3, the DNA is TGTGCCAGCAGCTTTACAGGGATCATGAACACTGAAGCTTTCTTT.

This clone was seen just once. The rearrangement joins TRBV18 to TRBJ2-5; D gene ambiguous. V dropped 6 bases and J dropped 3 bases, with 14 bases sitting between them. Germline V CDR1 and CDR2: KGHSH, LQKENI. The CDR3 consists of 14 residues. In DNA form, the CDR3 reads TGTGCCAGCTCGCCCTTGCTGGGGAAAGAGACCCAGTACTTC. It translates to CASSPLLGKETQYF.

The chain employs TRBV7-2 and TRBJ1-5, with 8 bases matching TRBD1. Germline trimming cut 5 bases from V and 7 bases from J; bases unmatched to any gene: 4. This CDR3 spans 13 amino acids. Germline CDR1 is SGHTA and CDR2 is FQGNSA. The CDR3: CASSTGGGQPQHF. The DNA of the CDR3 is TGTGCCAGCAGCACAGGGGGGGGCCAGCCCCAGCATTTT. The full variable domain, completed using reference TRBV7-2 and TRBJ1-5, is GAGVSQSPSNKVTEKGKDVELRCDPISGHTALYWYRQSLGQGLEFLIYFQGNSAPDKSGLPSDRFSAERTGGSVSTLTIQRTQQEDSAVYLCASSTGGGQPQHFGDGTRLSIL.

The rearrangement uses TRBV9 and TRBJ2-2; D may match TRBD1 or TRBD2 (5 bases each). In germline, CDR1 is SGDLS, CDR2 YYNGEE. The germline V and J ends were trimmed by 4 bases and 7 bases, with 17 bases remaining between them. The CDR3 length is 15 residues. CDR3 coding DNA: TGTGCCAGCAGCTTGGACATTCGGGACGGCGGGGAGCTGTTTTTT. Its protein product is CASSLDIRDGGELFF.

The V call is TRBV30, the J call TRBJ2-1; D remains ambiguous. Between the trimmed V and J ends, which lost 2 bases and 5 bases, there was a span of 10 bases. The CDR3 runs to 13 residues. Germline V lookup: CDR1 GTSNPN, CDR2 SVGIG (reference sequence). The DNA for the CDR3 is TGTGCCTGGAGTATCACAGCCAACAATGAGCAGTTCTTC. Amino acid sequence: CAWSITANNEQFF.

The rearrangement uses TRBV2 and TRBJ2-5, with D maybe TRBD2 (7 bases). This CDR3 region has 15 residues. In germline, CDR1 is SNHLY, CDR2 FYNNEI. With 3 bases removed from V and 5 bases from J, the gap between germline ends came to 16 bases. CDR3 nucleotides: TGTGCCAGCAGTGATGGCGGGGGCGCCCGGGAGACCCAGTACTTC. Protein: CASSDGGGARETQYF.

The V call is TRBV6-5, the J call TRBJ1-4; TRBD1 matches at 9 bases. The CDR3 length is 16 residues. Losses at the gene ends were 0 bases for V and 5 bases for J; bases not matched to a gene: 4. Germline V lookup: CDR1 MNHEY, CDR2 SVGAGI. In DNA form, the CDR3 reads TGTGCCAGCAGTTACTCGGAGACAGGGGGAAATGAAAAACTGTTTTTT. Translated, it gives CASSYSETGGNEKLFF.

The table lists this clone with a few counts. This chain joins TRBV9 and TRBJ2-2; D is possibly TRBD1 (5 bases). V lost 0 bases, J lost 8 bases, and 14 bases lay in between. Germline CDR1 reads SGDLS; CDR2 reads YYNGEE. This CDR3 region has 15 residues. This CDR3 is CASSVGQGSRGELFF. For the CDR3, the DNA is TGTGCCAGCAGCGTAGGCCAGGGCTCTAGAGGGGAGCTGTTTTTT.

The CDR3 DNA is TGTGCCAGCAGCTTCGAACGGACAGGGCTGAACACTGAAGCTTTCTTT. This sequence encodes CASSFERTGLNTEAFF. The chain joins TRBV7-3 to TRBJ1-1, with 8 bases fitting TRBD1. The CDR3 consists of 16 residues. Trimming at V came to 3 bases and at J to 0 bases, leaving 6 bases not matched to a gene. Germline loops: CDR1 SGHTA, CDR2 FQGTGA.

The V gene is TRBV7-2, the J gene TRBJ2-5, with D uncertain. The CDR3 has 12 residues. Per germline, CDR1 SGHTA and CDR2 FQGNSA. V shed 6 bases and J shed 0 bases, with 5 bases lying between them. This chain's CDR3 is CASSQYQETQYF. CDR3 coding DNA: TGTGCCAGCAGTCAGTACCAAGAGACCCAGTACTTC.

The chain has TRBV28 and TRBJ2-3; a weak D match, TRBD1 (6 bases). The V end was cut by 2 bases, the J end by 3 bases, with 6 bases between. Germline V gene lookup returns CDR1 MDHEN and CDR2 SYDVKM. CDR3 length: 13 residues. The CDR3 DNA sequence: TGTGCCAGCAGTTTACAGGGGACAGATACGCAGTATTTT. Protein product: CASSLQGTDTQYF.

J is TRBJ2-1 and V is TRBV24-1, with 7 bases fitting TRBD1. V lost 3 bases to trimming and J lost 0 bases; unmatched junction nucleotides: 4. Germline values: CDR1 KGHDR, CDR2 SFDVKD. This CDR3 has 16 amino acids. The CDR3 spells CATSDTTGYSYNEQFF. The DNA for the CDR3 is TGTGCCACCAGTGATACGACAGGGTACTCCTACAATGAGCAGTTCTTC.

The CDR3 DNA is TGTGCCAGCAGTTTGCTGCCACCCGGGTTCCTGTTTTTT. It translates to CASSLLPPGFLFF. The chain combines TRBV28 with TRBJ1-4, with D uncertain. Trimming took 3 bases from V and 14 from J, leaving 16 bases between them. The CDR3 runs to 13 residues. CDR1 and CDR2 from the germline V gene are MDHEN and SYDVKM.

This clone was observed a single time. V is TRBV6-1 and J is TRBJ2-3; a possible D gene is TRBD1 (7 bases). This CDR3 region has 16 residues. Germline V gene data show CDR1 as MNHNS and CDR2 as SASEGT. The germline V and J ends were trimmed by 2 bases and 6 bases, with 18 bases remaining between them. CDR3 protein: CASSEPNPGGQDTQYF. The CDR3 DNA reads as TGTGCCAGCAGTGAACCCAACCCAGGGGGGCAGGATACGCAGTATTTT.

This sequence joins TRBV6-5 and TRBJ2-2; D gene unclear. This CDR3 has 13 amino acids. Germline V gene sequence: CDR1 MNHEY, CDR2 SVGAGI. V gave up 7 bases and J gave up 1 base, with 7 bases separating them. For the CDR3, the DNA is TGTGCCAGCAACCACGGGAACACCGGGGAGCTGTTTTTT. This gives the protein CASNHGNTGELFF.

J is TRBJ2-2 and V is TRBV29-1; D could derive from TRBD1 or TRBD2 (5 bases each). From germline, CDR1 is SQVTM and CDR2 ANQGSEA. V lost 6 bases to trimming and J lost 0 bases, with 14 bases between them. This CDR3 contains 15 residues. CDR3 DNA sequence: TGCAGCGTGAAGGGACGCCCGCCGAACACCGGGGAGCTGTTTTTT. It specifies CSVKGRPPNTGELFF.

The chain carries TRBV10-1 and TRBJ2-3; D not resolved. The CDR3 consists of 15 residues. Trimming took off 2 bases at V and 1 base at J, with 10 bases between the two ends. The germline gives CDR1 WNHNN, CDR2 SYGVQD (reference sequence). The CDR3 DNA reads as TGCGCCAGCAGTGAGGTAGCCGGAGGCACAGATACGCAGTATTTT. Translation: CASSEVAGGTDTQYF.

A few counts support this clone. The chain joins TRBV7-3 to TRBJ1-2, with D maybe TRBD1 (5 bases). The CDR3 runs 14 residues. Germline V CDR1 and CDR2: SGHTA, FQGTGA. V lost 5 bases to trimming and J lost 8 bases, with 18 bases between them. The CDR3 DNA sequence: TGTGCCAGCAGCAGCGGGACCGTCGGTTCCGGCTACACCTTC. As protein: CASSSGTVGSGYTF.

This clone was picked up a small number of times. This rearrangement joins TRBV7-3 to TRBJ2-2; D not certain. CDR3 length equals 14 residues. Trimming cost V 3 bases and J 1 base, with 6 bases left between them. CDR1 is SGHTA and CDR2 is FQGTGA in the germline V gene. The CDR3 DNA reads TGTGCCAGCAGCTTTGGGGAGAACACCGGGGAGCTGTTTTTT. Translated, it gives CASSFGENTGELFF.

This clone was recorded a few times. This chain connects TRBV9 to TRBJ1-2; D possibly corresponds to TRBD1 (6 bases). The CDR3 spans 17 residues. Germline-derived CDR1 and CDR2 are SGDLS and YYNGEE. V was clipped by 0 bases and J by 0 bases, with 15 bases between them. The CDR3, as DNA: TGTGCCAGCAGCGTAGATCAGGGGCTGACTCCTAACTATGGCTACACCTTC. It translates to CASSVDQGLTPNYGYTF.

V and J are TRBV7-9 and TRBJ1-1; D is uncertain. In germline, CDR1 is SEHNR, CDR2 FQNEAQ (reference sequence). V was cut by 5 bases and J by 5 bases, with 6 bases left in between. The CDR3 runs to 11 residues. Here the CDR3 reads CASSPGTEAFF. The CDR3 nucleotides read TGTGCCAGCAGCCCCGGGACTGAAGCTTTCTTT.

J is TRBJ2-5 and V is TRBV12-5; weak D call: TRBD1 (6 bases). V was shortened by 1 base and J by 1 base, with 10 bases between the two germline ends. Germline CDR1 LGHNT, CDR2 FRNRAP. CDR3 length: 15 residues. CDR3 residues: CASGLGSDSQETQYF. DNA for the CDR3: TGTGCTAGTGGTTTGGGTTCGGACAGCCAAGAGACCCAGTACTTC. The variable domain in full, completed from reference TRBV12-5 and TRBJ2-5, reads DARVTQTPRHKVTEMGQEVTMRCQPILGHNTVFWYRQTMMQGLELLAYFRNRAPLDDSGMPKDRFSAEMPDATLATLKIQPSEPRDSAVYFCASGLGSDSQETQYFGPGTRLLVL.

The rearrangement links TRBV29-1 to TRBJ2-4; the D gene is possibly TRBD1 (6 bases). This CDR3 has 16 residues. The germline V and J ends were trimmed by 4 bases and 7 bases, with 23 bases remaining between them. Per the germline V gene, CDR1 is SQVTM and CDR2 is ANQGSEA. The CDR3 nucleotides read TGCAGCGTTGGAGGAGTCAGGGGTGAGAGTTTGAACATTCAGTACTTC. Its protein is CSVGGVRGESLNIQYF.

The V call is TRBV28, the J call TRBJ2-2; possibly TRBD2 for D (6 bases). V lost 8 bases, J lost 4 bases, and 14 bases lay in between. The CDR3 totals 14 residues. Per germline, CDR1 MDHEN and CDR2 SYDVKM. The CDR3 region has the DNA TGTGCCAGCTTCTACCCCGGGGGCACCGGGGAGCTGTTTTTT. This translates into CASFYPGGTGELFF.

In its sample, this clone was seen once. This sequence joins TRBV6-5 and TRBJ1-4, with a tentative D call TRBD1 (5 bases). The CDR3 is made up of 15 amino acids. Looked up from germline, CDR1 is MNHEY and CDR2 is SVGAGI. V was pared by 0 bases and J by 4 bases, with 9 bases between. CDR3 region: CASSYSGQLNEKLFF. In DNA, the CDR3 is TGTGCCAGCAGTTACTCGGGGCAGCTTAATGAAAAACTGTTTTTT.